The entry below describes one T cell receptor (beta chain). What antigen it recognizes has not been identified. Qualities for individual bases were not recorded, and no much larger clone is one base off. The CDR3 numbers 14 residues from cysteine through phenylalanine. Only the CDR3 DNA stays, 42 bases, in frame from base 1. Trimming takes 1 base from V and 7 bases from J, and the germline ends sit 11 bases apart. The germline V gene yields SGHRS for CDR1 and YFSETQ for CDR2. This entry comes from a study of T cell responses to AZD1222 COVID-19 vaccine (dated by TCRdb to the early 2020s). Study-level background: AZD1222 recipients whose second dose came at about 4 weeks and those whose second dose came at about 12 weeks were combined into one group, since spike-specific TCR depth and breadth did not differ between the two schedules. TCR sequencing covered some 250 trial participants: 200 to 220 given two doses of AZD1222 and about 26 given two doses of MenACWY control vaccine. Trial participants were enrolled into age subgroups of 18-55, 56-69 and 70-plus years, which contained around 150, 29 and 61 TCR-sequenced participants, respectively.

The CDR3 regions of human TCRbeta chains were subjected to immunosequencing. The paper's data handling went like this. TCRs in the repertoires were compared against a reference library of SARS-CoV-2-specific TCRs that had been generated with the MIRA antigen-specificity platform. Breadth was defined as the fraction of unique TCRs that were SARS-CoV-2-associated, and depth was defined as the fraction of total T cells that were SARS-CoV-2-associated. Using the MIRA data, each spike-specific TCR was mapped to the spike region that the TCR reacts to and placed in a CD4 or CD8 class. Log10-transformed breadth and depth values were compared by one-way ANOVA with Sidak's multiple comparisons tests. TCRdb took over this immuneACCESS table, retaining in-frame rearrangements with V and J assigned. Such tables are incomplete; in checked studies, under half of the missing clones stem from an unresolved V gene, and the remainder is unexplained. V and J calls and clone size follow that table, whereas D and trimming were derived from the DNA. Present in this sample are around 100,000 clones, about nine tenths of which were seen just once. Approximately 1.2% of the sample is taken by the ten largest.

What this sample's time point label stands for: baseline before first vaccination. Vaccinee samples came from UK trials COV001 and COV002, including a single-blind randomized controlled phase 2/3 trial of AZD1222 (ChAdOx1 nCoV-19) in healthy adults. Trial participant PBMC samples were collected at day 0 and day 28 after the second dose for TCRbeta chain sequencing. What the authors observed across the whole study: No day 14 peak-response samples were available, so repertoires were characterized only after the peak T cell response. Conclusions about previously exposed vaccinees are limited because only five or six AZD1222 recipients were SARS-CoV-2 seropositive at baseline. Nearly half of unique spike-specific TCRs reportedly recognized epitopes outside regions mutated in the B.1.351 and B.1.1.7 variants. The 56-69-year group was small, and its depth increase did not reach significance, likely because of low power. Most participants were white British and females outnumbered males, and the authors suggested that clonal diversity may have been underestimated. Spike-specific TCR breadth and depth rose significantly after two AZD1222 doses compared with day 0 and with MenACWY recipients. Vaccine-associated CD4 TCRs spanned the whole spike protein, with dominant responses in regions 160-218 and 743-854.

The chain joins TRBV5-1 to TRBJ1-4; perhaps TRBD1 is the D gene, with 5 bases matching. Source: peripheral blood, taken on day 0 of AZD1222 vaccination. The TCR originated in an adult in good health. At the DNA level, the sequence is TGCGCCAGCAGCTTGTCCGGGGGGAGTGAAAAACTGTTTTTT. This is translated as CASSLSGGSEKLFF. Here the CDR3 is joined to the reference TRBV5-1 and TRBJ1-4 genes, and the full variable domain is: KAGVTQTPRYLIKTRGQQVTLSCSPISGHRSVSWYQQTPGQGLQFLFEYFSETQRNKGNFPGRFSGRQFSNSRSEMNVSTLELGDSALYLCASSLSGGSEKLFFGSGTQLSVL.